Detailed here is one TCR beta chain. Its target antigen remains unknown. No base-level quality is on record; no much larger clone is a single base apart. This specimen comes from a study of PD-L1 blockade in urothelial cancer (dated by TCRdb to about 2017). Some background on the complete study: Therapy was started in about 2014 for all patients, and atezolizumab 1,200 mg was administered intravenously every 3 weeks. Durable clinical benefit meant progression-free survival longer than 6 months, and TCR features were also tested against progression-free and overall survival. Durable clinical benefit was achieved by nine patients and was not achieved by 20 patients. In the same patients who had TCR sequencing, pretreatment tumors also underwent whole exome sequencing and RNA sequencing. Pretreatment blood TCR-seq was available for fewer than 30 patients, at least one posttreatment blood collection was obtained for around 25 patients, and tumor TCR-seq was available for around 25 patients. Patients had an ECOG performance status of 0 or 1 and had received between 0 and 3 prior chemotherapy regimens. The study was an exploratory multi-omic analysis of somatic, immune and clinical correlates of response to PD-L1 blockade with atezolizumab in urothelial cancer. Blood samples yielded a median of around 150,000 T cells and tens of thousands of unique TCRs, with median clonality 0.080. About 90% of the roughly 29 patients were males with bladder-origin urothelial cancer, and about two thirds of the roughly 30 reported a prior smoking history. TCR sequencing covered pretreatment tumor samples and matched, serially collected peripheral blood taken before and after atezolizumab treatment. Blood samples were analyzed 3 weeks after the start of treatment (second dose) and 6 weeks after the start of treatment. The paper's findings and limits, for the study overall: Improved progression-free and overall survival was associated with having pretreatment peripheral blood TCR clonality below the median. Among patients with durable benefit, tumor-associated TCR clones showed greater expansion in peripheral blood 3 weeks after treatment started (n ≈ 24, p = 0.022). Because the sample size was small (n of about 30) and many exploratory analyses were performed, the results are intended to be hypothesis-generating.

The germline V gene encodes CDR1 SGHNT and CDR2 YENEEA. The CDR3 runs 13 residues from the cysteine to the phenylalanine. CDR3 DNA is the only sequence kept; it has 39 bases, read in frame from the first base. V lost 8 bases and J lost 2 bases; the stretch between them is 13 bases long. The time point label, as the study defines it: peripheral blood 6 weeks after treatment start. A total of about 31 patients with locally advanced or metastatic urothelial carcinoma, treated at Memorial Sloan Kettering on a trial protocol, made up the cohort. Peripheral blood mononuclear cells were collected pretreatment and during treatment, at between 1 and 8 total time points per patient. The Qiagen DNeasy Blood extraction kit was used to purify genomic DNA from total PBMCs and from tumor samples. Collected pretreatment and during treatment, PBMCs were isolated and stored as previously described. Each PCR received spiked-in synthetic TCR analog templates so that absolute template abundance could be estimated from read counts. The immunoSEQ assay was used to amplify TCRbeta CDR3 regions from genomic DNA with bias-controlled V and J gene primers. Rearranged TCRbeta segments were sequenced at approximately 20X coverage. For the original study's pipeline: Sequencing errors were corrected by clustering and CDR3s were annotated against IMGT to assign V, D and J genes. Out-of-frame and stop-codon sequences were excluded, and only productive TCRbeta rearrangements were used in downstream analyses. To compute clonality, Shannon entropy was normalized by the log of the number of unique productive sequences and then subtracted from one. Clones differing between time points or between blood and tumor were identified by Fisher's exact test with Benjamini-Hochberg correction at adjusted p below 0.01. The immuneACCESS repertoire file appears here via TCRdb, limited to in-frame rearrangements. These files lack a portion of the clones; in checked studies, under half of the deficit traces to unresolved V genes, and the cause of the others is not known. That table gives V, J and clone size, and the DNA gave D and trimming. Counted in this sample were about 120,000 clones; around nine tenths of them appeared once. The ten largest make up around 1.7% of the sample.

This sequence originates from a man aged 60-69 years with urothelial cancer. Sample: PBMCs, taken around atezolizumab (anti-PD-L1) treatment. The receptor chain draws on TRBV11-3 and TRBJ2-7, and TRBD2 may be the D gene, going by 7 matching bases. The DNA reads as follows: TGTGCCAGCTTAAGGGGGGGCACCTACGAGCAGTACTTC. The resulting protein is CASLRGGTYEQYF.